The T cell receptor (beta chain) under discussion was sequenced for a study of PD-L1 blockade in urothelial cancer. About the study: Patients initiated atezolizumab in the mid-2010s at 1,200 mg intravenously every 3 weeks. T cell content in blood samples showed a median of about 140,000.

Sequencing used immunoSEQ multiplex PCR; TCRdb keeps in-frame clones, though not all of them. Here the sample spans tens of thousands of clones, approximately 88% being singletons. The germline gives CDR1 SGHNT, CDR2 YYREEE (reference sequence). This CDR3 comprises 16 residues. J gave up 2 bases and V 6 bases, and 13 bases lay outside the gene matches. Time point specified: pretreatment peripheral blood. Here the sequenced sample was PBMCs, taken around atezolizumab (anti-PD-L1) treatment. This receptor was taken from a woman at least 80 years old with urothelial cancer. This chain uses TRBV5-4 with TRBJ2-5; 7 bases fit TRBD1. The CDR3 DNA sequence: TGTGCCAGCAAGGGGGCACAAGGTAGCCTACAAGAGACCCAGTACTTC. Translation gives CASKGAQGSLQETQYF.